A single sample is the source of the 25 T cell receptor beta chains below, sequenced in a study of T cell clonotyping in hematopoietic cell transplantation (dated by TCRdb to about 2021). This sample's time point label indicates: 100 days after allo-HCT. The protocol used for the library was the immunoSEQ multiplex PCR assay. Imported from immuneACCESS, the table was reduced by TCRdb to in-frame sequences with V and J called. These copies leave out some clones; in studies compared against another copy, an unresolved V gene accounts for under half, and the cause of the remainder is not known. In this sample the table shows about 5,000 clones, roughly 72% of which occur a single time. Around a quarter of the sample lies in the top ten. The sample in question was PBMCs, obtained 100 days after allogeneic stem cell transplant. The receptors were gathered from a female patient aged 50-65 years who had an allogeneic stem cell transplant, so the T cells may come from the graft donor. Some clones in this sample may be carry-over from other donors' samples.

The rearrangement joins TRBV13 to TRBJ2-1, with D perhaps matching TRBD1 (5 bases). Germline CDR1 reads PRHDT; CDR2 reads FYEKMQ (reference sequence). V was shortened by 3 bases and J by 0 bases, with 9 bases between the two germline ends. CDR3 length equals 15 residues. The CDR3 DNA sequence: TGTGCCAGCAGCTTCCAGGGAAACTCCTACAATGAGCAGTTCTTC. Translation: CASSFQGNSYNEQFF.

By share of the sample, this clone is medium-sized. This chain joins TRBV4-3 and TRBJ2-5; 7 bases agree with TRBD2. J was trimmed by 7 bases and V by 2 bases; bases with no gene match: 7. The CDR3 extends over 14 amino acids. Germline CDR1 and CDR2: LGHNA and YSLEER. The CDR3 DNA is TGCGCCAGCAGCCAATCTTTTGGGGGGGGGACCCAGTACTTC. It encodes CASSQSFGGGTQYF.

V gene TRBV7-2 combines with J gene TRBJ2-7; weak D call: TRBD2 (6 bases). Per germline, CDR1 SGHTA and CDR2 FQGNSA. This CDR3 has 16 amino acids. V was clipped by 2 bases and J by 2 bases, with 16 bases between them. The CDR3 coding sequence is TGTGCCAGCAGCTTACGAGGCGACGGGGGAACCTACGAGCAGTACTTC. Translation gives CASSLRGDGGTYEQYF.

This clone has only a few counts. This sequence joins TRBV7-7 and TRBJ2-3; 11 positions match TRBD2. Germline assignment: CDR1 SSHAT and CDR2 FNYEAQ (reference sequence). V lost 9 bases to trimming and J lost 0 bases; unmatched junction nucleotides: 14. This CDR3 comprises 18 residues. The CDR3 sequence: CARGTSGNLAASTDTQYF. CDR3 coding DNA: TGTGCCAGAGGGACTAGCGGAAACCTGGCCGCGAGCACAGATACGCAGTATTTT.

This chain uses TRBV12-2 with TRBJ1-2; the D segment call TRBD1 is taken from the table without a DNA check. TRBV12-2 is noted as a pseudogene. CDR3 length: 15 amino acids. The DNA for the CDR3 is TGTGCCAGCAGCCCCCAGCTGGGACAGGTCTCCGGCTACACCTTC. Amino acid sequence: CASSPQLGQVSGYTF.

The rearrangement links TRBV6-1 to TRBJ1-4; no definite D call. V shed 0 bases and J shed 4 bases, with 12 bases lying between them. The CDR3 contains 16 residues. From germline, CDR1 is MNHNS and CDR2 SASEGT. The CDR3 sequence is CASSEAWSGGNEKLFF. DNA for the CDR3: TGTGCCAGCAGTGAAGCATGGTCGGGAGGTAATGAAAAACTGTTTTTT.

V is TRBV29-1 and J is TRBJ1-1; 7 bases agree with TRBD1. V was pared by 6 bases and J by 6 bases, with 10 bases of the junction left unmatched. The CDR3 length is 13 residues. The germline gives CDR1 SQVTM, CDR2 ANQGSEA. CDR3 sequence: CSVLGQQGAEAFF. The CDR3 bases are TGCAGCGTCCTGGGACAGCAGGGCGCTGAAGCTTTCTTT. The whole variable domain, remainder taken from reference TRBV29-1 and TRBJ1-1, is SAVISQKPSRDICQRGTSLTIQCQVDSQVTMMFWYRQQPGQSLTLIATANQGSEATYESGFVIDKFPISRPNLTFSTLTVSNMSPEDSSIYLCSVLGQQGAEAFFGQGTRLTVV.

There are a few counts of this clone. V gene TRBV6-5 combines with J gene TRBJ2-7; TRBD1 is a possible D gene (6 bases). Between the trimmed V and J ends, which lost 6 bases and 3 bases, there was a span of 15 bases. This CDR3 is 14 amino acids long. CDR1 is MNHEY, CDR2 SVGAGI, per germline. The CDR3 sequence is CASSPTGSHYEQYF. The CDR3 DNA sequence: TGTGCCAGCAGCCCGACAGGTTCCCACTACGAGCAGTACTTC.

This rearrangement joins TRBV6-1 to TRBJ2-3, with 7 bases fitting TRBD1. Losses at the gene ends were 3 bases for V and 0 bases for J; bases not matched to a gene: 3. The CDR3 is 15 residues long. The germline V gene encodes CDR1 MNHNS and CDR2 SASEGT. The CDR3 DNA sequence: TGTGCCAGCAGTGATAGGGGACAGAGCACAGATACGCAGTATTTT. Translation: CASSDRGQSTDTQYF.

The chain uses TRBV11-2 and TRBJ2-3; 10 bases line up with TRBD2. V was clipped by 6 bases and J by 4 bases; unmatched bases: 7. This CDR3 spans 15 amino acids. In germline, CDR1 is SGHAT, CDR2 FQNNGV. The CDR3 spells CASSNEREGPDTQYF. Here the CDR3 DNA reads TGTGCCAGCAGTAACGAGCGGGAGGGGCCAGATACGCAGTATTTT.

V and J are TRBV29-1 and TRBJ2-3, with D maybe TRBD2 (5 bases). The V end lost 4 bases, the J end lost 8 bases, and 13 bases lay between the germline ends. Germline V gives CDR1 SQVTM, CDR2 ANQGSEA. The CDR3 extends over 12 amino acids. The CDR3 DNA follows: TGCAGCGTTGGAGAATTGGGGAGTACGCAGTATTTT. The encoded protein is CSVGELGSTQYF.

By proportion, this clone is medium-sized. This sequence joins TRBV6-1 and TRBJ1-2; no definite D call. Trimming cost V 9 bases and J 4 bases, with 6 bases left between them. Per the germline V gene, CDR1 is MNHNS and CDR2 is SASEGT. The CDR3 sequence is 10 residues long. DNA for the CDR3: TGTGCCAGTTTAGGCTATGGCTACACCTTC. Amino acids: CASLGYGYTF.

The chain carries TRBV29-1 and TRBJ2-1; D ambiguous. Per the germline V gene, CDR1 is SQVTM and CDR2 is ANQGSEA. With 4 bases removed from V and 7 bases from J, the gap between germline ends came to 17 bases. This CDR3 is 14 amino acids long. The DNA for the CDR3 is TGCAGCGTTGCGGGCCACCCACCACTGAATGAGCAGTTCTTC. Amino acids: CSVAGHPPLNEQFF.

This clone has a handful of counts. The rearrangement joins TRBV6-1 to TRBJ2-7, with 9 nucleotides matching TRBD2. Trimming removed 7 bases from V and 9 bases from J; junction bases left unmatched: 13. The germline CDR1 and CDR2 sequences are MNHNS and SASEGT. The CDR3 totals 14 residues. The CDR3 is CASTQGAGGTVQYF. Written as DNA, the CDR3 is TGTGCCAGCACCCAAGGAGCGGGAGGTACTGTGCAGTACTTC.

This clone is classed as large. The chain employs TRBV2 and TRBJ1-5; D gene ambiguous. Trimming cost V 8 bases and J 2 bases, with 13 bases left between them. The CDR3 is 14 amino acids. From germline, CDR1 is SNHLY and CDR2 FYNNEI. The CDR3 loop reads CASSRAGGNQPQHF. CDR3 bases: TGTGCCAGCTCCCGGGCTGGGGGCAATCAGCCCCAGCATTTT.

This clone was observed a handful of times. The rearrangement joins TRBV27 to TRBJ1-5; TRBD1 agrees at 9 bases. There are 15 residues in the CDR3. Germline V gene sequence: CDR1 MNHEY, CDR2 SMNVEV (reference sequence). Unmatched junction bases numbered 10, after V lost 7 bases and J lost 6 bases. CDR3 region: CASTLDRGLGQPQHF. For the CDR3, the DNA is TGTGCCAGCACCCTGGACAGGGGATTGGGTCAGCCCCAGCATTTT.

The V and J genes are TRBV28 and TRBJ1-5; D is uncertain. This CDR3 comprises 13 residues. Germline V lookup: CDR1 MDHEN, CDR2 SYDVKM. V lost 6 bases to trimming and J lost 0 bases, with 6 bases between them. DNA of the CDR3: TGTGCCAGCAGCCGGTATAGCAATCAGCCCCAGCATTTT. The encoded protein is CASSRYSNQPQHF. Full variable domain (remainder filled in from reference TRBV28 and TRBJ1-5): DVKVTQSSRYLVKRTGEKVFLECVQDMDHENMFWYRQDPGLGLRLIYFSYDVKMKEKGDIPEGYSVSREKKERFSLILESASTNQTSMYLCASSRYSNQPQHFGDGTRLSIL.

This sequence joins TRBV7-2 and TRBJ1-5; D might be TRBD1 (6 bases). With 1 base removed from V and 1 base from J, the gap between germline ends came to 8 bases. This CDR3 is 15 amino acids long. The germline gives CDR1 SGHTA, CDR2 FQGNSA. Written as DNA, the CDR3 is TGTGCCAGCAGCTTAGTAACAGGGAGCAATCAGCCCCAGCATTTT. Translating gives CASSLVTGSNQPQHF.

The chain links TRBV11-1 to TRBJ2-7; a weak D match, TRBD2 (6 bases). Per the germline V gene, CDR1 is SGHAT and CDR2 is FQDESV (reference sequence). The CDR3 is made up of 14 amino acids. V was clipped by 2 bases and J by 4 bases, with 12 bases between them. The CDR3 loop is CASSLTGVLYEQYF. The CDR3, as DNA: TGTGCCAGCAGCTTAACGGGGGTTCTGTACGAGCAGTACTTC.

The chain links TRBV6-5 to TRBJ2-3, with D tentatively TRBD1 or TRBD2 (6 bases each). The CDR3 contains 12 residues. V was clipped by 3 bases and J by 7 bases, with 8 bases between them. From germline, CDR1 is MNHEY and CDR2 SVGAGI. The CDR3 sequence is CASSYGGHTQYF. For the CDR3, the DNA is TGTGCCAGCAGTTATGGGGGGCATACGCAGTATTTT.

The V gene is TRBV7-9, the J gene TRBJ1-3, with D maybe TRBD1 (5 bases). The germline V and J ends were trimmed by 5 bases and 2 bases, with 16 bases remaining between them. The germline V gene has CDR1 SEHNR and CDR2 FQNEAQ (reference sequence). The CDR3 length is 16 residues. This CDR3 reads CASSKGFTLAGNTIYF. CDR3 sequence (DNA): TGTGCCAGCAGCAAGGGGTTCACTTTAGCTGGAAACACCATATATTTT.

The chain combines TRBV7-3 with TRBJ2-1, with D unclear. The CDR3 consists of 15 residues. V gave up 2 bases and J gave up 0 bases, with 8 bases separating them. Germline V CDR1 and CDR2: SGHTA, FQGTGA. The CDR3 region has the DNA TGTGCCAGCAGCTTAGGTCATAGCTCCTACAATGAGCAGTTCTTC. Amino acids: CASSLGHSSYNEQFF.

CDR3 protein: CASSPIGTLDTDTQYF. In DNA, the CDR3 is TGTGCCAGCAGCCCCATTGGGACTCTCGACACAGATACGCAGTATTTT. The chain is built from TRBV7-2 and TRBJ2-3; TRBD2 might be the D (6 bases). Trimming took off 5 bases at V and 2 bases at J, with 17 bases between the two ends. Germline V gene sequence: CDR1 SGHTA, CDR2 FQGNSA. This CDR3 is 16 amino acids long.

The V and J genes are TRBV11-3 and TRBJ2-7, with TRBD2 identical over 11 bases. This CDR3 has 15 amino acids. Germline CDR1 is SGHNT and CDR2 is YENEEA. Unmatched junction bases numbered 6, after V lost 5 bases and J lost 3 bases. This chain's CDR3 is CASSPGLAVGYEQYF. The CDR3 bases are TGTGCCAGCAGCCCGGGACTAGCGGTAGGCTACGAGCAGTACTTC.

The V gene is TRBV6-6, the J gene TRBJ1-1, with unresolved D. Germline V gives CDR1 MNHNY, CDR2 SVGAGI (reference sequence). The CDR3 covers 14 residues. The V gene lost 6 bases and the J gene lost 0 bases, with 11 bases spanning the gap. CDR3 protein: CASSFTEMNTEAFF. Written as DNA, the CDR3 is TGTGCCAGCAGCTTTACAGAAATGAACACTGAAGCTTTCTTT.